This passage covers 25 T cell receptor beta chains from one sample sequenced in a study of regulatory T cells in long-lasting Graves disease. Sequencing libraries for TCR beta were prepared with iRepertoire HTBI primers and Arm-PCR of CDR3 regions. MiXCR, run by TCRdb on the multiplex PCR reads, gives a single entry per CDR3 protein. The sample lists hundreds of thousands of distinct CDR3 sequences, about 19% occurring once. The sample's time point: persistent/refractory GD, antithyroid drugs over 5 years with positive TRAb. Scientists built the TCR library using RNA that was extracted from PBMCs. The source material was peripheral blood mononuclear cells (PBMCs), sampled when the disease was refractory, from a patient treated with antithyroid drugs. All receptors derive from a female donor with Graves disease.

The rearrangement links TRBV6-2 or TRBV6-3 to TRBJ2-7, with TRBD1 as a possible D gene (6 bases). The CDR3 is 15 residues long. V shed 0 bases and J shed 6 bases, with 15 bases lying between them. The germline V gene has CDR1 MNHEY and CDR2 SVGEGT. The CDR3 here is CASSYSLQGPSEQYF. In DNA form, the CDR3 reads TGTGCCAGCAGTTACTCGTTACAGGGCCCAAGCGAGCAGTACTTC.

This clonotype showed up many times. The chain links TRBV2 to TRBJ2-5; 7 bases fit TRBD1. Germline V gene sequence: CDR1 SNHLY, CDR2 FYNNEI. The CDR3 spans 15 residues. V gave up 5 bases and J gave up 0 bases; unmatched junction bases: 6. CDR3 loop: CASSPRDRDQETQYF. CDR3 DNA: TGTGCCAGCAGTCCCCGGGACAGAGACCAAGAGACCCAGTACTTC.

The V gene is TRBV19, the J gene TRBJ1-5, with 7 nucleotides matching TRBD1. Germline assignment: CDR1 LNHDA and CDR2 SQIVND (reference sequence). CDR3 length: 13 amino acids. The V gene end was trimmed by 8 bases and the J gene end by 5 bases; junction bases not matched to a gene: 6. The CDR3 spells CASAIDRDQPQHF. The CDR3 bases are TGTGCCAGTGCTATCGACAGGGATCAGCCCCAGCATTTT.

This clonotype was seen a few times. CDR3 in DNA: TGTGCCACCAGTGACGACAGGTTCCCCGAAGCTTTCTTT. Its protein product is CATSDDRFPEAFF. The chain combines TRBV24-1 with TRBJ1-1, with D possibly matching TRBD1 (6 bases). There are 13 residues in the CDR3. Trimming left V 4 bases short and J 8 bases short, with 13 bases between. The germline V gene encodes CDR1 KGHDR and CDR2 SFDVKD.

This clonotype has just a few counts. This chain joins TRBV18 and TRBJ2-5; D is possibly TRBD2 (5 bases). CDR1 KGHSH and CDR2 LQKENI come from the germline V gene. The CDR3 has 15 amino acids. With 2 bases removed from V and 3 bases from J, the gap between germline ends came to 13 bases. The CDR3 nucleotides read TGTGCCAGCTCACCAAGGAACGGGGTGAAAGAGACCCAGTACTTC. Protein sequence: CASSPRNGVKETQYF.

This clonotype has ten or more counts. The gene calls are TRBV12-3 or TRBV12-4 and TRBJ2-5; 7 bases line up with TRBD1. Unmatched junction bases numbered 0, after V lost 0 bases and J lost 2 bases. The CDR3 loop spans 14 amino acids. In nucleotides, the CDR3 is TGTGCCAGCAGTTTAGCGACAGGGCAAGAGACCCAGTACTTC. It codes for CASSLATGQETQYF.

This rearrangement joins TRBV10-3 to TRBJ2-1; perhaps TRBD1 as D (6 bases). Trimming shortened V by 6 bases and J by 4 bases, and 10 bases separated the two germline ends. This CDR3 spans 13 amino acids. CDR1 and CDR2 (germline): ENHRY, SYGVKD. The CDR3 protein is CAISTGQYNEQFF. CDR3 nucleotides: TGTGCCATCAGCACAGGACAGTACAATGAGCAGTTCTTC.

This clonotype was picked up many times. CDR3 region: CASSVGQGSYGYTF. The CDR3 DNA sequence: TGTGCCAGCAGTGTGGGACAGGGGAGCTATGGCTACACCTTC. The chain recombines TRBV6-1 with TRBJ1-2; 10 nucleotides align to TRBD1. CDR1 is MNHNS and CDR2 is SASEGT in the germline V gene. This CDR3 spans 14 amino acids. V lost 4 bases and J lost 4; bases outside the gene matches: 3.

At least ten counts were recorded for this clonotype. The V and J genes are TRBV18 and TRBJ1-4, with a tentative D call TRBD1 (6 bases). There are 16 residues in the CDR3. V lost 5 bases and J lost 0, with 13 bases in between. Looked up from germline, CDR1 is KGHSH and CDR2 is LQKENI. Here the CDR3 reads CASSFGQTSTNEKLFF. The DNA for the CDR3 is TGTGCCAGCTCATTCGGACAGACTTCAACTAATGAAAAACTGTTTTTT.

A few counts support this clonotype. V and J are TRBV12-3 or TRBV12-4 and TRBJ1-5; D gene unclear. V dropped 6 bases and J dropped 10 bases, with 16 bases sitting between them. This CDR3 comprises 13 residues. Here the CDR3 reads CASSPGRNGPQHF. The CDR3 region has the DNA TGTGCCAGCAGCCCCGGTCGGAATGGCCCCCAGCATTTT.

Of note for this clonotype: A much larger clone differs by one base, so this may be a read error. The chain uses TRBV11-2 and TRBJ2-7; 12 nucleotides agree with TRBD1. Germline V gives CDR1 SGHAT, CDR2 FQNNGV. The CDR3 has 17 amino acids. V trimming: 0 bases; J trimming: 6 bases; junction bases outside the gene matches: 9. CDR3 loop: CASSLEDGTGGFREQYF. CDR3 nucleotide sequence: TGTGCCAGCAGCTTAGAAGACGGGACAGGGGGCTTCCGCGAGCAGTACTTC.

Of note for this clonotype: This may arise from a read error, as a much more abundant clone is one base away. Here the CDR3 DNA reads TGTGCCAGCAGCCCCAGACAGGGTCTTTATGAAAAACTGCTTTTT. This codes for CASSPRQGLYEKLLF. V gene TRBV11-2 combines with J gene TRBJ1-4; 7 bases map to TRBD1. This CDR3 is 15 amino acids long. Per the germline V gene, CDR1 is SGHAT and CDR2 is FQNNGV.

This clonotype came up many times. V gene TRBV11-2 combines with J gene TRBJ1-1, with D hard to call. The CDR3 length is 13 residues. Between the trimmed V and J ends, which lost 5 bases and 4 bases, there was a span of 11 bases. CDR1 and CDR2 from the germline V gene are SGHAT and FQNNGV. The CDR3 protein is CASSEGLVTEAFF. The CDR3 DNA follows: TGTGCCAGCAGCGAGGGTTTGGTCACTGAAGCTTTCTTT. The full variable domain, completed using reference TRBV11-2 and TRBJ1-1, is EAGVAQSPRYKIIEKRQSVAFWCNPISGHATLYWYQQILGQGPKLLIQFQNNGVVDDSQLPKDRFSAERLKGVDSTLKIQPAKLEDSAVYLCASSEGLVTEAFFGQGTRLTVV.

This clonotype was detected ten times or more. For the CDR3, the DNA is TGTGCCAGCAGCCCTGGGACAGGGAAGACAGGGGGCTACACCTTC. It yields the protein CASSPGTGKTGGYTF. This chain uses TRBV7-3 with TRBJ1-2, with 9 bases identical to TRBD1. This CDR3 comprises 15 residues. After removal of 5 bases from V and 8 bases from J, the junction contained 12 bases not matched to a gene. CDR1 is SGHTA, CDR2 FQGTGA, per germline.

In its sample, this clonotype was seen many times. The chain joins TRBV10-1 to TRBJ2-5, with 11 bases fitting TRBD2. Germline CDR1 WNHNN, CDR2 SYGVQD (reference sequence). The CDR3 runs 13 residues. V lost 2 bases and J lost 7; bases outside the gene matches: 0. CDR3 protein: CASSEGLAGTQYF. The CDR3 bases are TGCGCCAGCAGTGAGGGACTAGCGGGGACCCAGTACTTC.

V is TRBV28 and J is TRBJ2-1, with D possibly TRBD1 on 5 matching bases. Per germline, CDR1 MDHEN and CDR2 SYDVKM. This CDR3 contains 16 residues. Trimming took 5 bases from V and 7 from J, leaving 21 bases between them. The DNA for the CDR3 is TGTGCCAGCAGTGTTTACCAGGGTACGATCTTTAATGAGCAGTTCTTC. Its protein product is CASSVYQGTIFNEQFF.

Of note for this clonotype: This may arise from a read error, as a much more abundant clone is one base away. This chain links TRBV6-5 with TRBJ2-2, with TRBD2 matching 8 bases. Germline CDR1 reads MNHEY; CDR2 reads SVGAGI. V shed 2 bases, J shed 4 bases, and the junction held 3 bases outside the gene matches. The CDR3 covers 15 residues. This CDR3 is CASSYAGGLTGELFF. The CDR3, as DNA: TGTGCCAGCAGTTACGCGGGAGGACTCACCGGGGAGCTGTTTTTT.

The rearrangement joins TRBV5-1 to TRBJ2-2; 11 nucleotides match TRBD2. CDR3 length equals 19 residues. Germline V CDR1 and CDR2: SGHRS, YFSETQ. V lost 0 bases and J lost 8; bases outside the gene matches: 15. The DNA of the CDR3 is TGCGCCAGCAGCTTGGCAACTCCGGGACTAGCGGCAATAATGGGGGAGCTGTTTTTT. It codes for CASSLATPGLAAIMGELFF.

This clonotype was found a few times. The rearrangement links TRBV19 to TRBJ2-7; tentative D call: TRBD1 (6 bases). The CDR3 has 15 amino acids. CDR1 and CDR2 from the germline V gene are LNHDA and SQIVND (reference sequence). Trimming removed 1 base from V and 1 base from J, with 11 bases in between. For the CDR3, the DNA is TGTGCCAGTAGTATAGCCAGGGGAAAATCCTACGAGCAGTACTTC. It translates to CASSIARGKSYEQYF.

This clonotype has at least ten counts. This chain uses TRBV7-6 with TRBJ2-5; D is unclear. CDR1 is SGHVS and CDR2 is FNYEAQ in the germline V gene. This CDR3 spans 12 amino acids. V was clipped by 4 bases and J by 5 bases, with 8 bases between them. The CDR3 loop reads CASSSLTETQYF. The CDR3 region has the DNA TGTGCCAGCAGCTCCCTCACCGAGACCCAGTACTTC. Using reference TRBV7-6 and TRBJ2-5 for the parts outside the CDR3, the full variable domain is GAGVSQSPRYKVTKRGQDVALRCDPISGHVSLYWYRQALGQGPEFLTYFNYEAQQDKSGLPNDRFSAERPEGSISTLTIQRTEQRDSAMYRCASSSLTETQYFGPGTRLLVL.

This clonotype was seen many times. The V gene is TRBV28, the J gene TRBJ1-2, with D perhaps TRBD1 (5 bases). Germline V gene lookup returns CDR1 MDHEN and CDR2 SYDVKM. V was pared by 4 bases and J by 2 bases, with 8 bases between. This CDR3 is 13 amino acids long. The DNA for the CDR3 is TGTGCCAGCAGTTGGGGCCTGAACTATGGCTACACCTTC. Amino acids: CASSWGLNYGYTF.

J is TRBJ1-5 and V is TRBV30; D call uncertain. Germline CDR1 and CDR2: GTSNPN and SVGIG (reference sequence). CDR3 length: 13 residues. V was clipped by 4 bases and J by 1 base, with 8 bases between them. CDR3 DNA sequence: TGTGCCTGGACCCCAGGCAGCAATCAGCCCCAGCATTTT. This encodes CAWTPGSNQPQHF.

The sample holds a few counts of this clonotype. The rearrangement joins TRBV4-1 to TRBJ2-4; no clear D gene. Trimming took 2 bases from V and 2 from J, leaving 10 bases between them. Germline assignment: CDR1 MGHRA and CDR2 YSYEKL. The length of the CDR3 is 15 residues. The CDR3 loop reads CASSQPEGPKNIQYF. The CDR3 coding sequence is TGCGCCAGCAGCCAACCTGAAGGGCCCAAAAACATTCAGTACTTC.

There are many counts of this clonotype. The chain couples TRBV11-2 to TRBJ2-2; 11 bases fit TRBD2. The junction had 8 bases not matched to a gene; V was cut back by 4 bases and J by 7 bases. The CDR3 spans 16 residues. Germline CDR1 is SGHAT and CDR2 is FQNNGV. CDR3 sequence: CASSSWVAGGLGELFF. In DNA, the CDR3 is TGTGCCAGCAGCTCTTGGGTAGCGGGAGGGCTCGGGGAGCTGTTTTTT.

J is TRBJ2-2 and V is TRBV5-1, with D maybe TRBD2 (5 bases). CDR1 is SGHRS and CDR2 is YFSETQ in the germline V gene. There are 16 residues in the CDR3. Trimming took off 0 bases at V and 4 bases at J, with 13 bases between the two ends. Here the CDR3 DNA reads TGCGCCAGCAGCTTGGGGGCTAGCCGGGCCACCGGGGAGCTGTTTTTT. It codes for CASSLGASRATGELFF.